What follows is one T cell receptor (beta chain) and its context. Its antigen is as yet unknown. Other nucleotide sequences from this sample produce the same CDR3. Sequencing was performed with immunoSEQ multiplex PCR; in TCRdb, only in-frame clones are kept and a portion is missing. The table has 330,000 or so clones, over 65% seen once. The CDR3 consists of 14 residues. Trimming pared 3 bases from V and 1 base from J, leaving 7 bases between. Per germline, CDR1 LNHDA and CDR2 SQIVND (reference sequence). The data stem from a study of shared clonotypes between healthy human individuals. Overall study context: CD8 memory received one plate per donor, CD8 naive two, CD4 memory three and CD4 naive three. Study results and caveats: Unshared clonotypes carried lower generation probabilities than those common to all four donors.

The specimen sequenced was memory CD4+ T cells sorted from blood. Subset indicated: CD45RA-negative fraction. This clonotype was obtained from a young man in good health. V usage is TRBV19 and J usage is TRBJ1-3; no definite D call. As DNA, the CDR3 is TGTGCCAGTAGTATCGGTCAGTCTGGAAACACCATATATTTT. It is translated as CASSIGQSGNTIYF.